What follows are 14 T cell receptor beta chains derived from one specimen sequenced in a study of OX40 agonist ivuxolimab in advanced cancers. Library generation was performed with the immunoSEQ multiplex PCR assay. TCRdb retrieved this table from immuneACCESS and kept in-frame rearrangements only. Not all clones are present; in checked studies, unresolved V genes account for under half, and no reason is known for the remainder. Here the sample has about 74,000 clones; more than 75% occur a single time. Around 0.95% of the sample rests with the top ten. Material: CD4+ or CD8+ T cells sorted from blood, obtained in a trial of the OX40 agonist ivuxolimab. Source of these receptors: an adult with an advanced solid tumor such as melanoma, head and neck, liver or kidney cancer.

This clone was seen only once. The rearrangement links TRBV6-4 to TRBJ1-2, with no clear D. There are 14 residues in the CDR3. V was cut by 5 bases and J by 7 bases, with 17 bases left in between. Germline CDR1 reads MRHNA; CDR2 reads SNTAGT. In DNA, the CDR3 is TGTGCCAGCAGTCAGCAGTCCGAATACGGTGGCTACACCTTC. It is translated as CASSQQSEYGGYTF.

This clone came up once. The chain employs TRBV18 and TRBJ2-2; the D gene is possibly TRBD2 (5 bases). Deletions cut 6 bases from V and 0 bases from J, with 17 bases between. The V gene's germline CDR1 is KGHSH and CDR2 LQKENI. This CDR3 spans 17 amino acids. The CDR3 region is CASSFMGRGSNTGELFF. CDR3 coding DNA: TGTGCCAGCTCTTTTATGGGCCGCGGGTCGAACACCGGGGAGCTGTTTTTT.

V and J are TRBV14 and TRBJ2-7; TRBD1 matches 9 bases. Trimming cost V 0 bases and J 0 bases; bases outside gene matches: 12. Per the germline V gene, CDR1 is SGHDN and CDR2 is FVKESK. The CDR3 has 19 amino acids. CDR3 coding DNA: TGTGCCAGCAGCCAAGATCCGGTGACAGGGGGGGAGAGCTCCTACGAGCAGTACTTC. Protein sequence: CASSQDPVTGGESSYEQYF.

The V call is TRBV14, the J call TRBJ1-5; D is ambiguous. Germline CDR1 is SGHDN and CDR2 is FVKESK. CDR3 length equals 15 residues. Trimming pared 4 bases from V and 4 bases from J, leaving 14 bases between. For the CDR3, the DNA is TGTGCCAGCAGCCCTGAACTAGCCTTTAATCAGCCCCAGCATTTT. It is translated as CASSPELAFNQPQHF.

The rearrangement links TRBV6-5 to TRBJ2-5; 12 nucleotides line up with TRBD2. Trimming removed 5 bases from V and 5 bases from J; junction bases left unmatched: 6. There are 15 residues in the CDR3. CDR1 and CDR2 (germline): MNHEY, SVGAGI. In DNA form, the CDR3 reads TGTGCCAGCAGTAGACTAGCGGGAGCAGGGGAGACCCAGTACTTC. This translates into CASSRLAGAGETQYF.

The rearrangement links TRBV29-1 to TRBJ2-1; possibly TRBD2 for D (6 bases). Between the trimmed V and J ends, which lost 5 bases and 2 bases, there was a span of 10 bases. CDR3 length: 13 amino acids. Germline V CDR1 and CDR2: SQVTM, ANQGSEA. The CDR3 protein is CSVRWRAYNEQFF. Here the CDR3 DNA reads TGCAGCGTTCGTTGGAGGGCCTACAATGAGCAGTTCTTC.

The count of this clone is one. The chain carries TRBV10-1 and TRBJ2-7; 10 positions match TRBD2. Germline V gives CDR1 WNHNN, CDR2 SYGVQD (reference sequence). This CDR3 is built from 16 residues. Trimming cost V 2 bases and J 5 bases; bases outside gene matches: 9. The CDR3 reads CASSERRLAGAHEQYF. The CDR3 bases are TGCGCCAGCAGTGAGAGGCGGCTAGCGGGAGCCCACGAGCAGTACTTC.

Only one count was recorded for this clone. The chain has TRBV7-9 and TRBJ2-7, with D maybe TRBD1 (5 bases). Germline V CDR1 and CDR2: SEHNR, FQNEAQ (reference sequence). The CDR3 consists of 13 residues. The V and J ends lost 1 base and 7 bases respectively, with 11 bases between them. The CDR3 region has the DNA TGTGCCAGCAGCTTAGTCCCCAGGGAAGAGCAGTACTTC. This codes for CASSLVPREEQYF.

V is TRBV18 and J is TRBJ2-1; tentative D call: TRBD2 (5 bases). V lost 9 bases to trimming and J lost 0 bases, with 12 bases between them. Per germline, CDR1 KGHSH and CDR2 LQKENI. The CDR3 runs to 14 residues. The CDR3 DNA follows: TGTGCCAGTGCCACTAGGAGCTCCTACAATGAGCAGTTCTTC. Translating gives CASATRSSYNEQFF.

V and J are TRBV19 and TRBJ2-1, with TRBD2 identical over 8 bases. The CDR3 consists of 17 residues. CDR1 is LNHDA and CDR2 is SQIVND in the germline V gene (reference sequence). With 8 bases clipped from V and 4 bases from J, the junction kept 16 bases outside the gene matches. The CDR3 DNA reads as TGTGCCAGTCCGGGACTAGTCCATCATAACCTGTACAATGAGCAGTTCTTC. It encodes CASPGLVHHNLYNEQFF.

The CDR3 loop is CASSRPGQGMYEQYF. The DNA for the CDR3 is TGTGCCAGCTCACGGCCGGGACAGGGGATGTACGAGCAGTACTTC. V usage is TRBV18 and J usage is TRBJ2-7, with 10 bases lining up with TRBD1. The V gene end was trimmed by 4 bases and the J gene end by 4 bases; junction bases not matched to a gene: 7. The CDR3 contains 15 residues. Looked up from germline, CDR1 is KGHSH and CDR2 is LQKENI.

The CDR3 reads CASSRGGIIEAFF. CDR3 coding DNA: TGCGCCAGCAGCCGAGGGGGAATAATTGAAGCTTTCTTT. The rearrangement links TRBV4-1 to TRBJ1-1, with D tentatively TRBD1 (6 bases). Trimming cost V 4 bases and J 7 bases, with 13 bases left between them. The CDR3 runs 13 residues. Looked up from germline, CDR1 is MGHRA and CDR2 is YSYEKL.

This clone was picked up a small number of times. The V gene is TRBV15, the J gene TRBJ2-1; 12 nucleotides align to TRBD2. The CDR3 has 20 residues. Germline CDR1 and CDR2: LNHNV and YYDKDF (reference sequence). Unmatched junction bases numbered 13, after V lost 4 bases and J lost 0 bases. The CDR3 protein is CATSKAQGLAGPSSYNEQFF. In nucleotides, the CDR3 is TGTGCCACCAGCAAAGCCCAAGGACTAGCGGGGCCTAGCTCCTACAATGAGCAGTTCTTC.

This sequence joins TRBV14 and TRBJ1-1, with TRBD1 as a possible D gene (5 bases). CDR1 is SGHDN and CDR2 is FVKESK in the germline V gene. Trimming stripped 1 base from V and 4 bases from J, with 10 bases between. The CDR3 sequence is 14 residues long. The CDR3 nucleotides are TGTGCCAGCAGCCAAGTTGGGGGACGCACTGAAGCTTTCTTT. Translated, it gives CASSQVGGRTEAFF.